This TCR delta chain is from a study of Vδ1+ human thymocytes. Vdelta1+ thymocyte sorts reached between roughly 97% and 99.6% purity. Sequences come from RNA converted to cDNA by reverse transcription. Pooled V-gene forward primers with one constant-region reverse primer generated the CDR3 amplicons by multiplex PCR. TCRdb reran clone calling via CATT on the multiplex PCR reads. This table has some 19,000 delta-chain clones, over 7% appearing once. Germline CDR1 and CDR2: GEAIGNYY and EKD. CDR3 length equals 18 residues. Trimming at V came to 0 bases and at J to 0 bases, leaving 9 bases not matched to a gene. As regards this clone: The antigen is unknown.

Study findings and constraints: Thymic TRG and TRD repertoires appeared highly polyclonal, with Gaussian CDR3 length distributions. Roughly 22% of thymic delta-chain sequences were Vdelta2, with few Vdelta3, unlike blood Vdelta1+ controls.

Sequencing was carried out using Vdelta1+ gamma-delta thymocytes from the thymus. Subset defined: FACS-sorted CD3+ TCRalphabeta- TCRVdelta1+ TCRVdelta2- thymocytes. The V and J genes are TRDV2 and TRDJ1; 10 bases align to TRDD3. The receptor's source is a child younger than two who had congenital heart surgery. The CDR3 DNA reads as TGTGCCTGTGACACCGAGTTGGGGGATACCCTGTACACCGATAAACTCATCTTT. Its protein product is CACDTELGDTLYTDKLIF.